These 14 T cell receptor beta chains were sequenced from one sample in a study of neurological immune-mediated disorders. Sample time point: longitudinal time-point 1 (baseline). TCRdb called the 5' RACE reads again in MiXCR, with one record for every CDR3 protein. The sample lists under 90,000 distinct CDR3 sequences, about 10% occurring once. What was sequenced was PBMCs. These TCRs come from a man aged 25-45 years in good health.

The table lists this clonotype with many counts. This rearrangement joins TRBV15 to TRBJ2-5; the match to TRBD2 covers 12 bases. The V gene's germline CDR1 is LNHNV and CDR2 YYDKDF (reference sequence). This CDR3 comprises 14 residues. The V gene end was trimmed by 3 bases and the J gene end by 5 bases; junction bases not matched to a gene: 1. This CDR3 is CATSRLAGGETQYF. The CDR3 DNA reads as TGTGCCACCAGCAGGCTAGCGGGAGGGGAGACCCAGTACTTC. Supplemented by reference TRBV15 and TRBJ2-5, the full variable domain reads DAMVIQNPRYQVTQFGKPVTLSCSQTLNHNVMYWYQQKSSQAPKLLFHYYDKDFNNEADTPDNFQSRRPNTSFCFLDIRSPGLGDTAMYLCATSRLAGGETQYFGPGTRLLVL.

This clonotype has a count of ten or more. The chain recombines TRBV20-1 with TRBJ2-2; 7 positions match TRBD2. The CDR3 sequence is 15 residues long. V was clipped by 0 bases and J by 5 bases; unmatched bases: 6. Per germline, CDR1 DFQATT and CDR2 SNEGSKA (reference sequence). CDR3 protein: CSARERTSITGELFF. In DNA, the CDR3 is TGCAGTGCTAGAGAAAGGACTAGTATTACCGGGGAGCTGTTTTTT.

This clonotype was counted many times. The chain combines TRBV27 with TRBJ2-3; 9 bases agree with TRBD1. There are 15 residues in the CDR3. The germline V gene encodes CDR1 MNHEY and CDR2 SMNVEV (reference sequence). The V and J ends lost 4 bases and 1 base, in that order; junction bases with no gene match: 3. The CDR3: CASSYGDRGTDTQYF. The CDR3 region has the DNA TGTGCCAGCAGTTACGGGGACAGGGGCACAGATACGCAGTATTTT.

This clonotype was observed many times. The chain's CDR3 is CASTLSVTAAGRYGYTF. CDR3 sequence (DNA): TGTGCCAGCACTCTTTCGGTGACAGCTGCCGGCCGCTATGGCTACACCTTC. V and J are TRBV12-3 or TRBV12-4 and TRBJ1-2; tentatively, D is TRBD1 (5 bases). The CDR3 has 17 residues. Trimming shortened V by 7 bases and J by 4 bases, and 25 bases separated the two germline ends.

The sample holds many counts of this clonotype. The rearrangement uses TRBV5-1 and TRBJ2-1, with D perhaps matching TRBD2 (5 bases). Trimming took 2 bases from V and 1 from J, leaving 16 bases between them. The CDR3 totals 17 residues. CDR1 is SGHRS, CDR2 YFSETQ, per germline. CDR3 sequence (DNA): TGCGCCAGCAGCTTAGGGAGTGGGAGCGGTTCCTACAATGAGCAGTTCTTC. Its protein is CASSLGSGSGSYNEQFF.

This clonotype has ten or more counts. The genes are TRBV7-2 and TRBJ2-7; D is possibly TRBD2 (5 bases). The CDR3 covers 12 residues. Germline V gives CDR1 SGHTA, CDR2 FQGNSA. V shed 3 bases and J shed 3 bases, with 6 bases lying between them. As DNA, the CDR3 is TGTGCCAGCAGCTTGGAGGTCTACGAGCAGTACTTC. Its translation is CASSLEVYEQYF.

This clonotype was seen many times. V and J are TRBV12-3 or TRBV12-4 and TRBJ2-5, with D perhaps matching TRBD2 (5 bases). The CDR3 contains 13 residues. The V end was cut by 3 bases, the J end by 2 bases, with 7 bases between. The CDR3 reads CASSFGIQETQYF. CDR3 in DNA: TGTGCCAGCAGTTTCGGGATACAAGAGACCCAGTACTTC.

This clonotype came up many times. CDR3 sequence: CASSGLGGGRYEQYF. CDR3 nucleotide sequence: TGCGCCAGCAGCGGTTTGGGAGGGGGTCGGTACGAGCAGTACTTC. J is TRBJ2-7 and V is TRBV5-1, with D tentatively TRBD2 (7 bases). Germline V gene sequence: CDR1 SGHRS, CDR2 YFSETQ. V lost 4 bases to trimming and J lost 4 bases, with 18 bases between them. The CDR3 extends over 15 amino acids.

This clonotype has ten or more counts. This sequence joins TRBV28 and TRBJ2-5; no clear D. The germline V gene has CDR1 MDHEN and CDR2 SYDVKM. V lost 10 bases and J 7 bases, leaving 16 bases between the germline ends. This CDR3 has 12 amino acids. In DNA, the CDR3 is TGTGCCACCCAACTTAAACATGGGACCCAGTACTTC. The encoded protein is CATQLKHGTQYF. The entire variable domain, with the rest obtained from reference TRBV28 and TRBJ2-5, is as follows: DVKVTQSSRYLVKRTGEKVFLECVQDMDHENMFWYRQDPGLGLRLIYFSYDVKMKEKGDIPEGYSVSREKKERFSLILESASTNQTSMYLCATQLKHGTQYFGPGTRLLVL.

This clonotype was recorded at least ten times. The rearrangement links TRBV12-3 or TRBV12-4 to TRBJ2-7; TRBD2 might be the D (5 bases). V was pared by 3 bases and J by 5 bases, with 8 bases between. The CDR3 has 12 residues. The CDR3 sequence: CASSFDGDEQYF. The DNA for the CDR3 is TGTGCCAGCAGTTTCGACGGGGACGAGCAGTACTTC.

This clonotype was seen many times. The chain is built from TRBV29-1 and TRBJ2-3; 11 bases fit TRBD2. V trimming: 5 bases; J trimming: 5 bases; junction bases outside the gene matches: 6. The CDR3 loop spans 14 amino acids. Germline V gene lookup returns CDR1 SQVTM and CDR2 ANQGSEA. This chain's CDR3 is CSVLAGGPEDTQYF. Here the CDR3 DNA reads TGCAGCGTTTTAGCGGGAGGGCCGGAAGATACGCAGTATTTT.

This clonotype has more than one count but fewer than ten. CDR3 region: CASSHTSGHFYNEQFF. The CDR3 DNA sequence: TGTGCCAGCAGCCATACCTCGGGACACTTCTACAATGAGCAGTTCTTC. The chain uses TRBV7-9 and TRBJ2-1, with D maybe TRBD1 (6 bases). The CDR3 spans 16 residues. Germline V gives CDR1 SEHNR, CDR2 FQNEAQ (reference sequence). V lost 5 bases, J lost 3 bases, and 17 bases lay in between.

V is TRBV27 and J is TRBJ2-5; D tentatively fits TRBD1 or TRBD2 (5 bases each). Trimming removed 5 bases at V and 4 bases at J, with 11 bases between. The CDR3 is made up of 13 amino acids. Germline CDR1 MNHEY, CDR2 SMNVEV (reference sequence). This CDR3 is CASSRPGRETQYF. In DNA form, the CDR3 reads TGTGCCAGCAGTAGACCGGGACGAGAGACCCAGTACTTC.

This clonotype was detected only once. The CDR3 is CASSLVAGGKETQYF. CDR3 DNA sequence: TGTGCCAGCAGCTTAGTGGCGGGAGGGAAAGAGACCCAGTACTTC. The chain employs TRBV7-7 and TRBJ2-5, with 9 bases aligning to TRBD2. Losses at the gene ends were 1 base for V and 3 bases for J; bases not matched to a gene: 3. Germline V gives CDR1 SSHAT, CDR2 FNYEAQ (reference sequence). This CDR3 is built from 15 residues. The full variable domain, completed using reference TRBV7-7 and TRBJ2-5, is GAGVSQSPRYKVTKRGQDVTLRCDPISSHATLYWYQQALGQGPEFLTYFNYEAQPDKSGLPSDRFSAERPEGSISTLTIQRTEQRDSAMYRCASSLVAGGKETQYFGPGTRLLVL.